A single sample is the source of the 30 T cell receptor beta chains below, sequenced in a study. TCRdb independently ran MiXCR on the 5' RACE reads; one entry per CDR3 protein. Of about 46,000 distinct CDR3 sequences in the sample, roughly 28% are singletons; the top ten hold about 2%. The sequencing input was naive CD4+ T cells sorted from blood. The subset denotes: naive CD4+ T cells, CD4+CD45RA+CD25-. The source of these receptors is a female donor with breast cancer.

J is TRBJ1-1 and V is TRBV7-9; 7 bases align to TRBD1. Germline V gives CDR1 SEHNR, CDR2 FQNEAQ (reference sequence). J lost 2 bases, V lost 2 bases, and 5 bases had no gene match. CDR3 size: 15 residues. DNA of the CDR3: TGTGCCAGCAGCTTATATGGGACAGTTAACACTGAAGCTTTCTTT. Its translation: CASSLYGTVNTEAFF.

The V call is TRBV11-1, the J call TRBJ1-6, with 10 bases identical to TRBD1. The length of the CDR3 is 15 residues. With V trimmed by 4 bases and J by 6 bases, 3 bases remained unmatched. Germline V gene data show CDR1 as SGHAT and CDR2 as FQDESV (reference sequence). The CDR3 loop reads CASSSRQGANSPLHF. Here the CDR3 DNA reads TGTGCCAGCAGCTCAAGACAGGGGGCTAATTCACCCCTCCACTTT.

This clonotype has only a few counts. The rearrangement links TRBV5-1 to TRBJ2-2; D is unresolved. V was shortened by 3 bases and J by 2 bases, with 8 bases between the two germline ends. CDR1 SGHRS and CDR2 YFSETQ come from the germline V gene. This CDR3 has 14 residues. CDR3 loop: CASSSTANTGELFF. Here the CDR3 DNA reads TGCGCCAGCAGCTCGACCGCAAACACCGGGGAGCTGTTTTTT.

On this clonotype: The CDR3 ends on some other residue instead of the conserved phenylalanine or tryptophan, so this is likely a read error. This chain connects TRBV9 to TRBJ2-1, with D unresolved. The CDR3 sequence is 15 residues long. Germline V CDR1 and CDR2: SGDLS, YYNGEE. The ends were cut back, 4 bases at V and 1 base at J, with 12 bases in the middle. CDR3 sequence reads: CASSLLTGSYNEQFL. The CDR3 DNA follows: TGTGCCAGCAGCCTTCTGACCGGTTCCTACAATGAGCAGTTCCTC.

This clonotype appeared a few times. The gene calls are TRBV7-9 and TRBJ2-5; 7 bases are shared with TRBD2. Germline CDR1 is SEHNR and CDR2 is FQNEAQ (reference sequence). V lost 7 bases and J lost 5; bases outside the gene matches: 19. The CDR3 loop spans 17 amino acids. CDR3 in DNA: TGTGCCAGCACCCAAGGGGCGAGCGGGGCTGCGGGGGAGACCCAGTACTTC. This gives the protein CASTQGASGAAGETQYF.

This clonotype showed up just a few times. V usage is TRBV20-1 and J usage is TRBJ2-2, with TRBD1 matching over 7 bases. Trimming removed 3 bases from V and 6 bases from J; junction bases left unmatched: 4. Germline CDR1 reads DFQATT; CDR2 reads SNEGSKA (reference sequence). The CDR3 length is 13 residues. CDR3 in amino acids: CSARTGKAGELFF. CDR3 DNA: TGCAGTGCTAGGACAGGGAAGGCCGGGGAGCTGTTTTTT.

The chain joins TRBV12-3 or TRBV12-4 to TRBJ1-2; perhaps TRBD1 as D (6 bases). The CDR3 consists of 13 residues. Trimming left V 5 bases short and J 8 bases short, with 15 bases between. CDR3 sequence: CASSRDILGGYTF. The CDR3 nucleotides read TGTGCCAGCAGTAGGGACATTCTTGGGGGCTACACCTTC.

The gene calls are TRBV7-2 and TRBJ2-3; perhaps D is TRBD1 or TRBD2 (5 bases each). This CDR3 spans 13 amino acids. V lost 1 base and J 5 bases, leaving 7 bases between the germline ends. Germline CDR1 SGHTA, CDR2 FQGNSA. CDR3 region: CASSLDGGDTQYF. The CDR3 nucleotides are TGTGCCAGCAGCTTAGATGGGGGAGATACGCAGTATTTT. Filled out from reference TRBV7-2 and TRBJ2-3, the complete variable domain reads GAGVSQSPSNKVTEKGKDVELRCDPISGHTALYWYRQSLGQGLEFLIYFQGNSAPDKSGLPSDRFSAERTGGSVSTLTIQRTQQEDSAVYLCASSLDGGDTQYFGPGTRLTVL.

The V gene is TRBV15, the J gene TRBJ2-1; 10 nucleotides line up with TRBD1. The CDR3 runs 17 residues. Germline CDR1 reads LNHNV; CDR2 reads YYDKDF (reference sequence). V gave up 1 base and J gave up 4 bases; unmatched junction bases: 7. CDR3 coding DNA: TGTGCCACCAGCAGAGGAATGGGACAGGGGAGTTACAATGAGCAGTTCTTC. It codes for CATSRGMGQGSYNEQFF.

This clonotype appeared a few times. The gene calls are TRBV5-1 and TRBJ2-6; D unclear. CDR3 length equals 15 residues. Trimming removed 3 bases from V and 4 bases from J, with 11 bases in between. CDR1 and CDR2 (germline): SGHRS, YFSETQ. This CDR3 reads CASSSGEVGANVLTF. Here the CDR3 DNA reads TGCGCCAGCAGCTCGGGTGAAGTAGGGGCCAACGTCCTGACTTTC. Full variable domain (outside the CDR3, taken from reference TRBV5-1 and TRBJ2-6): KAGVTQTPRYLIKTRGQQVTLSCSPISGHRSVSWYQQTPGQGLQFLFEYFSETQRNKGNFPGRFSGRQFSNSRSEMNVSTLELGDSALYLCASSSGEVGANVLTFGAGSRLTVL.

The V and J genes are TRBV6-1 and TRBJ2-5; D perhaps matches TRBD1 (6 bases). With 5 bases removed from V and 4 bases from J, the gap between germline ends came to 14 bases. This CDR3 has 14 amino acids. The germline V gene encodes CDR1 MNHNS and CDR2 SASEGT. The chain's CDR3 is CASSFTGKGETQYF. The CDR3, as DNA: TGTGCCAGCAGTTTCACAGGGAAGGGAGAGACCCAGTACTTC.

This clonotype appeared many times. The chain is built from TRBV3-1 and TRBJ1-2; no firm D call. Germline CDR1 is LGHDT and CDR2 is YNNKEL (reference sequence). The V gene lost 1 base and the J gene lost 1 base, with 10 bases spanning the gap. CDR3 length: 15 residues. This CDR3 is CASSQGGIGNYGYTF. The DNA for the CDR3 is TGTGCCAGCAGCCAAGGAGGGATCGGTAACTATGGCTACACCTTC.

This clonotype turned up a few times. J is TRBJ2-3 and V is TRBV6-1; a weak D match, TRBD2 (5 bases). The CDR3 spans 16 residues. Germline CDR1 and CDR2: MNHNS and SASEGT. Deletions cut 2 bases from V and 0 bases from J, with 12 bases between. CDR3 amino acids: CASSESSGSSTDTQYF. The CDR3 DNA is TGTGCCAGCAGTGAATCAAGCGGATCTAGCACAGATACGCAGTATTTT.

V and J are TRBV7-2 and TRBJ1-2; the match to TRBD1 covers 11 bases. The CDR3 sequence is 15 residues long. CDR1 is SGHTA and CDR2 is FQGNSA in the germline V gene. V was pared by 5 bases and J by 2 bases, with 4 bases of the junction left unmatched. CDR3 loop: CASSARTGGNYGYTF. The CDR3 DNA sequence: TGTGCCAGCAGCGCGCGGACAGGGGGCAACTATGGCTACACCTTC. Together with reference TRBV7-2 and TRBJ1-2, the CDR3 gives the full variable domain: GAGVSQSPSNKVTEKGKDVELRCDPISGHTALYWYRQSLGQGLEFLIYFQGNSAPDKSGLPSDRFSAERTGGSVSTLTIQRTQQEDSAVYLCASSARTGGNYGYTFGSGTRLTVV.

This clonotype appeared a few times. V gene TRBV5-4 combines with J gene TRBJ2-2, with TRBD2 identical over 14 bases. V lost 4 bases and J lost 6; bases outside the gene matches: 2. The CDR3 has 15 residues. CDR1 is SGHNT and CDR2 is YYREEE in the germline V gene (reference sequence). CDR3 amino acids: CASSGTSGSSGELFF. Written as DNA, the CDR3 is TGTGCCAGCAGCGGGACTAGCGGGAGTTCCGGGGAGCTGTTTTTT.

This clonotype was detected a few times. V usage is TRBV7-8 and J usage is TRBJ2-1, with D maybe TRBD2 (5 bases). The CDR3 is 13 residues long. V lost 5 bases to trimming and J lost 4 bases, with 9 bases between them. Germline V CDR1 and CDR2: SGHVS, FQNEAQ. CDR3 protein: CASSIGLYNEQFF. The DNA of the CDR3 is TGTGCCAGCAGCATAGGACTTTACAATGAGCAGTTCTTC.

The V gene is TRBV9, the J gene TRBJ1-6, with D hard to call. V was pared by 0 bases and J by 10 bases, with 8 bases between. The CDR3 loop spans 13 amino acids. CDR1 is SGDLS and CDR2 is YYNGEE in the germline V gene. CDR3 nucleotide sequence: TGTGCCAGCAGCGTAGGAGAGGGATCACCCCTCCACTTT. The encoded protein is CASSVGEGSPLHF.

This clonotype was picked up one time. A read error may explain this, as a much larger clone is one base away. The chain employs TRBV20-1 and TRBJ2-1; 8 nucleotides align to TRBD2. CDR3 length equals 14 residues. The germline gives CDR1 DFQATT, CDR2 SNEGSKA (reference sequence). As DNA, the CDR3 is TGCAGTGCTAGAGATGGGACTAGTCTCGATGAGCGGTTCTTC. Translation gives CSARDGTSLDERFF.

The chain is built from TRBV4-1 and TRBJ1-2; TRBD1 agrees at 8 bases. CDR3 length equals 15 residues. After removal of 0 bases from V and 4 bases from J, the junction contained 4 bases not matched to a gene. Germline-derived CDR1 and CDR2 are MGHRA and YSYEKL. The CDR3 reads CASSQEADRGYGYTF. The CDR3 nucleotides are TGCGCCAGCAGCCAAGAGGCCGACAGGGGCTATGGCTACACCTTC.

The rearrangement joins TRBV7-3 to TRBJ2-1; possibly TRBD2 for D (6 bases). The CDR3 consists of 13 residues. Trimming cost V 2 bases and J 9 bases, with 11 bases left between them. Germline CDR1 reads SGHTA; CDR2 reads FQGTGA. The CDR3: CASSLYRSGEQFF. The CDR3 nucleotides read TGTGCCAGCAGCTTATATCGTAGCGGTGAGCAGTTCTTC.

Concerning this clonotype itself: At one of its ends the junction is not consistent with the germline gene, which may arise from a read error. V usage is TRBV4-1 and J usage is TRBJ1-4, with D possibly TRBD1 on 6 matching bases. Germline loops: CDR1 MGHRA, CDR2 YSYEKL. The CDR3 is 15 amino acids. The CDR3 region is CAGSQEGAGVEKLFF. CDR3 nucleotide sequence: TGCGCCGGCAGCCAAGAAGGGGCAGGGGTTGAAAAACTGTTTTTT.

Notes on this clonotype: This may come from a read error, since a much larger clone is one base off. The chain joins TRBV5-1 to TRBJ1-1; D uncertain. The CDR3 has 11 residues. Germline CDR1 and CDR2: SGHRS and YFSETQ. This CDR3 is CASSGNIEAFF. In nucleotides, the CDR3 is TGCGCCAGCAGCGGTAACATTGAAGCTTTCTTT.

This chain uses TRBV9 with TRBJ2-2, with D possibly matching TRBD2 (6 bases). In germline, CDR1 is SGDLS, CDR2 YYNGEE. The CDR3 is made up of 14 amino acids. V lost 3 bases and J 2 bases, leaving 8 bases between the germline ends. The chain's CDR3 is CASSAGVNTGELFF. CDR3 sequence (DNA): TGTGCCAGCAGCGCGGGGGTTAACACCGGGGAGCTGTTTTTT.

This clonotype has only a few counts. The J gene is TRBJ2-1, the V gene TRBV6-1; TRBD2 is a possible D gene (5 bases). This CDR3 contains 14 residues. In germline, CDR1 is MNHNS, CDR2 SASEGT. V shed 2 bases and J shed 6 bases, with 11 bases lying between them. In nucleotides, the CDR3 is TGTGCCAGCAGTGAAATAGGAGGAATCAATGAGCAGTTCTTC. Protein product: CASSEIGGINEQFF.

This clonotype was detected a few times. The chain employs TRBV6-6 and TRBJ1-4; weak D call: TRBD1 (5 bases). CDR3 length: 12 residues. The V end was cut by 5 bases, the J end by 5 bases, with 6 bases between. The germline gives CDR1 MNHNY, CDR2 SVGAGI (reference sequence). The CDR3, as DNA: TGTGCCAGCAGTCCAGGGAATGAAAAACTGTTTTTT. Residues: CASSPGNEKLFF.

The chain uses TRBV6-1 and TRBJ2-3; the D is unclear. The V gene lost 4 bases and the J gene lost 5 bases, with 4 bases spanning the gap. Germline-derived CDR1 and CDR2 are MNHNS and SASEGT. The CDR3 sequence is 11 residues long. CDR3 nucleotides: TGTGCCAGCAGTGTGGTAGATACGCAGTATTTT. Its protein product is CASSVVDTQYF.

This clonotype has just a few counts. J is TRBJ2-1 and V is TRBV5-4, with TRBD2 matching over 9 bases. Losses at the gene ends were 2 bases for V and 8 bases for J; bases not matched to a gene: 11. CDR1 and CDR2 from the germline V gene are SGHNT and YYREEE (reference sequence). CDR3 size: 16 residues. The CDR3 region has the DNA TGTGCCAGCAGCTTCCCAGGGACTAGCACAGTCGATGAGCAGTTCTTC. Amino acids: CASSFPGTSTVDEQFF.

In the case of this clonotype: Mismatch with germline at one junction end may stem from a read error. V usage is TRBV20-1 and J usage is TRBJ2-3; D gene ambiguous. Germline-derived CDR1 and CDR2 are DFQATT and SNEGSKA (reference sequence). CDR3 size: 12 residues. CDR3 nucleotide sequence: TGCAGTGCTACTGTTTATGAAGATACGCTGTATTTT. Residues: CSATVYEDTLYF.

There are a few counts of this clonotype. This chain connects TRBV11-2 to TRBJ2-7, with 8 bases aligning to TRBD1. The CDR3 spans 16 residues. V lost 5 bases and J lost 0; bases outside the gene matches: 9. CDR1 and CDR2 (germline): SGHAT, FQNNGV. The DNA for the CDR3 is TGTGCCAGCAGCCCGTCGGGGGACAGGATCTCCTACGAGCAGTACTTC. Protein product: CASSPSGDRISYEQYF. Together with reference TRBV11-2 and TRBJ2-7, the CDR3 gives the full variable domain: EAGVAQSPRYKIIEKRQSVAFWCNPISGHATLYWYQQILGQGPKLLIQFQNNGVVDDSQLPKDRFSAERLKGVDSTLKIQPAKLEDSAVYLCASSPSGDRISYEQYFGPGTRLTVT.

This clonotype occurred a few times. The gene calls are TRBV20-1 and TRBJ2-5; D possibly matches TRBD1 or TRBD2 (6 bases each). Trimming took 3 bases from V and 5 from J, leaving 13 bases between them. CDR1 is DFQATT, CDR2 SNEGSKA, per germline (reference sequence). The CDR3 spans 13 residues. The CDR3 reads CSARGGPMETQYF. DNA for the CDR3: TGCAGTGCTAGGGGGGGCCCGATGGAGACCCAGTACTTC.